These 13 T cell receptor beta chains came from one sample sequenced in a study of blood T cell repertoires in COVID-19. The data were produced by immunoSEQ multiplex PCR, yet TCRdb's version contains in-frame clones alone and is incomplete. The data contain about 14,000 clones, 60% to 75% of them seen just once; the ten biggest clones take up around 9.7%. Sequences were obtained from peripheral blood. These receptors were taken from a man between 65 and 85 years old with acute or convalescent COVID-19.

This sequence joins TRBV5-1 and TRBJ1-1; D unresolved. The CDR3 totals 14 residues. Trimming took 0 bases from V and 1 from J, leaving 7 bases between them. Germline values: CDR1 SGHRS, CDR2 YFSETQ. The CDR3 region is CASSLVRENTEAFF. CDR3 bases: TGCGCCAGCAGCTTGGTGCGGGAGAACACTGAAGCTTTCTTT.

The V gene is TRBV5-5, the J gene TRBJ2-7; TRBD1 might be the D (6 bases). The germline V gene has CDR1 SGHKS and CDR2 YYEKEE (reference sequence). The germline V and J ends were trimmed by 4 bases and 2 bases, with 13 bases remaining between them. There are 14 residues in the CDR3. CDR3 residues: CASSPGQMTYEQYF. The DNA of the CDR3 is TGTGCCAGCAGCCCTGGACAGATGACCTACGAGCAGTACTTC.

The chain carries TRBV27 and TRBJ1-5; 8 bases match TRBD1. From germline, CDR1 is MNHEY and CDR2 SMNVEV (reference sequence). There are 15 residues in the CDR3. V lost 5 bases to trimming and J lost 4 bases; unmatched junction nucleotides: 7. The CDR3 sequence is CASSAGQGWNQPQHF. In nucleotides, the CDR3 is TGTGCCAGCAGTGCCGGACAGGGCTGGAATCAGCCCCAGCATTTT.

The V call is TRBV29-1, the J call TRBJ2-2; D may be TRBD2 (5 bases). Between the trimmed V and J ends, which lost 5 bases and 5 bases, there was a span of 9 bases. The CDR3 sequence is 12 residues long. Germline CDR1 is SQVTM and CDR2 is ANQGSEA. The CDR3 reads CSVPRGTGELFF. The CDR3 region has the DNA TGCAGCGTTCCCCGGGGAACCGGGGAGCTGTTTTTT.

The chain employs TRBV19 and TRBJ2-7; possible D gene TRBD2, 5 bases. Germline V gives CDR1 LNHDA, CDR2 SQIVND (reference sequence). The CDR3 runs 16 residues. Between the trimmed V and J ends, which lost 4 bases and 2 bases, there was a span of 18 bases. The CDR3 DNA is TGTGCCAGTAGTACAGGACTGAGAGAGGGAACCTACGAGCAGTACTTC. This sequence encodes CASSTGLREGTYEQYF.

The chain carries TRBV5-1 and TRBJ2-2; 7 nucleotides line up with TRBD1. The V gene end was trimmed by 6 bases and the J gene end by 4 bases; junction bases not matched to a gene: 24. There are 20 residues in the CDR3. CDR1 SGHRS and CDR2 YFSETQ come from the germline V gene. The DNA of the CDR3 is TGCGCCAGCAAAGTAAAGCGCGTGGGGCGTGGGACAGTATCCACCGGGGAGCTGTTTTTT. It encodes CASKVKRVGRGTVSTGELFF.

The V gene is TRBV19, the J gene TRBJ2-5, with TRBD2 matching 7 bases. Germline V lookup: CDR1 LNHDA, CDR2 SQIVND (reference sequence). The CDR3 runs to 13 residues. With 5 bases clipped from V and 4 bases from J, the junction kept 4 bases outside the gene matches. The CDR3 is CASSPSGPETQYF. As DNA, the CDR3 is TGTGCCAGTAGTCCTAGCGGCCCAGAGACCCAGTACTTC.

This clone was counted between two and nine times. J is TRBJ2-6 and V is TRBV6-5, with D possibly being TRBD2 (6 bases). Germline V gene sequence: CDR1 MNHEY, CDR2 SVGAGI. Between the trimmed V and J ends, which lost 7 bases and 4 bases, there was a span of 14 bases. The CDR3 loop spans 15 amino acids. The CDR3 region is CASTPEGTGANVLTF. Written as DNA, the CDR3 is TGTGCCAGCACCCCGGAGGGAACCGGGGCCAACGTCCTGACTTTC.

In this sample, this clone is medium-sized. At the DNA level, this CDR3 is encoded by other sequences in the same sample as well. The chain combines TRBV11-2 with TRBJ2-1; D might be TRBD2 (7 bases). CDR1 is SGHAT and CDR2 is FQNNGV in the germline V gene. The CDR3 is 16 amino acids. Trimming cost V 2 bases and J 2 bases, with 13 bases left between them. This CDR3 is CASSLRGRGAYNEQFF. The DNA of the CDR3 is TGTGCCAGCAGCTTAAGGGGGAGGGGGGCCTACAATGAGCAGTTCTTC.

CDR3 in DNA: TGCAGTGGGGGGGTTGTCTATGGCTACACCTTC. Its translation: CSGGVVYGYTF. The chain joins TRBV20-1 to TRBJ1-2, with a possible D match to TRBD1 (5 bases). This CDR3 comprises 11 residues. The germline gives CDR1 DFQATT, CDR2 SNEGSKA (reference sequence). V was pared by 7 bases and J by 4 bases, with 10 bases between.

The chain combines TRBV5-6 with TRBJ2-7, with 8 bases identical to TRBD1. This CDR3 spans 14 amino acids. J lost 5 bases, V lost 2 bases, and 6 bases had no gene match. Germline-derived CDR1 and CDR2 are SGHDT and YYEEEE. The CDR3 loop is CASSFTGGLDEQYF. The CDR3 region has the DNA TGTGCCAGCAGCTTTACAGGGGGTTTGGACGAGCAGTACTTC.

This chain links TRBV4-1 with TRBJ1-2, with D maybe TRBD1 (6 bases). CDR1 is MGHRA, CDR2 YSYEKL, per germline. Trimming removed 2 bases at V and 3 bases at J, with 10 bases between. This CDR3 is 14 amino acids long. Here the CDR3 reads CASSQRQAYYGYTF. The CDR3 coding sequence is TGCGCCAGCAGCCAAAGACAGGCCTACTATGGCTACACCTTC.

The rearrangement uses TRBV28 and TRBJ1-1; D is perhaps TRBD1 (6 bases). Germline V gene lookup returns CDR1 MDHEN and CDR2 SYDVKM. The CDR3 contains 12 residues. V was shortened by 8 bases and J by 4 bases, with 11 bases between the two germline ends. CDR3 region: CASSTGFTEAFF. The DNA for the CDR3 is TGTGCCAGCTCGACAGGTTTCACTGAAGCTTTCTTT.